The rows below give T cell receptor beta chains drawn from one sample of a study of T cell responses to AZD1222 COVID-19 vaccine. Method: immunoSEQ multiplex PCR; TCRdb's copy keeps in-frame clones and lacks some. Of some 130,000 clones in the sample, approximately 90% were seen once. Here the sequenced sample was peripheral blood, taken on day 0 of AZD1222 vaccination. The receptors come from an adult in good health. Both conserved end residues are part of each CDR3. The D gene is left open where the match is weak. Clone size is stated in some rows and not others, as once, few, many or a class when expanded.

d_call: TRBD1
v_call: TRBV3-1/TRBV3-2
cdr3_length: 15
j_call: TRBJ1-1
clone_size: .
cdr3_nt: TGTGCCAGCAGCCACCTTGACAGGGGAAACACTGAAGCTTTCTTT
cdr3_aa: CASSHLDRGNTEAFF

d_call: .
v_call: TRBV28
cdr3_length: 13
j_call: TRBJ1-4
clone_size: .
cdr3_nt: TGTGCCAGCAGTCCCGCGCAAGTCGAAAAACTGTTTTTT
cdr3_aa: CASSPAQVEKLFF

d_call: .
v_call: TRBV30
cdr3_length: 14
j_call: TRBJ1-3
clone_size: .
cdr3_nt: TGTGCCTGGAGTGCTCTGGGCGGAGGAAACACCATATATTTT
cdr3_aa: CAWSALGGGNTIYF

d_call: .
v_call: TRBV19
cdr3_length: 13
j_call: TRBJ1-4
clone_size: .
cdr3_nt: TGTGCCAGCTCCCGGGCCTACCGCGAAAAACTGTTTTTT
cdr3_aa: CASSRAYREKLFF

d_call: .
v_call: TRBV6-6
cdr3_length: 17
j_call: TRBJ2-4
clone_size: .
cdr3_nt: TGTGCCAGCAGTCCCCTAAGGGCAGGGTTGGCCAAAAACATTCAGTACTTC
cdr3_aa: CASSPLRAGLAKNIQYF

d_call: .
v_call: TRBV29-1
cdr3_length: 13
j_call: TRBJ1-2
clone_size: .
cdr3_nt: TGCAGCGTTTTGTCAGGGATTGACTATGGCTACACCTTC
cdr3_aa: CSVLSGIDYGYTF

d_call: TRBD1
v_call: TRBV7-9
cdr3_length: 17
j_call: TRBJ1-3
clone_size: .
cdr3_nt: TGTGCCAGCAGCTTACTACAGGGGTCTCTATCTGGAAACACCATATATTTT
cdr3_aa: CASSLLQGSLSGNTIYF

d_call: TRBD2
v_call: TRBV5-1
cdr3_length: 17
j_call: TRBJ2-2
clone_size: once
cdr3_nt: TGCGCCAGCAGCCTGGGACTAGCGGGAGTTAGCACCGGGGAGCTGTTTTTT
cdr3_aa: CASSLGLAGVSTGELFF

d_call: .
v_call: TRBV6-5
cdr3_length: 12
j_call: TRBJ1-2
clone_size: .
cdr3_nt: TGTGCCAGCAGGACAGGTGGCTATGGCTACACCTTC
cdr3_aa: CASRTGGYGYTF

d_call: .
v_call: TRBV23-1
cdr3_length: 14
j_call: TRBJ1-5
clone_size: .
cdr3_nt: TGCGCCAGCAGCCTCGGACAGAGCAATCAGCCCCAGCATTTT
cdr3_aa: CASSLGQSNQPQHF

d_call: .
v_call: TRBV30
cdr3_length: 13
j_call: TRBJ1-4
clone_size: .
cdr3_nt: TGTGCCTGGAGTGTAAAGGACAAAGAAAAACTGTTTTTT
cdr3_aa: CAWSVKDKEKLFF

d_call: TRBD1
v_call: TRBV7-9
cdr3_length: 15
j_call: TRBJ1-5
clone_size: .
cdr3_nt: TGTGCCAGCAGTCGAGGGACAGCACGCGATCAGCCCCAGCATTTT
cdr3_aa: CASSRGTARDQPQHF

d_call: .
v_call: TRBV24-1
cdr3_length: 14
j_call: TRBJ1-1
clone_size: .
cdr3_nt: TGTGCCACCAGTGATTCCCGCCGATCCCATGAAGCTTTCTTT
cdr3_aa: CATSDSRRSHEAFF

d_call: .
v_call: TRBV7-9
cdr3_length: 12
j_call: TRBJ1-6
clone_size: .
cdr3_nt: TGTGCCAGCAGCGCTGGGGATTCACCCCTCCACTTT
cdr3_aa: CASSAGDSPLHF

d_call: TRBD2
v_call: TRBV10-1
cdr3_length: 18
j_call: TRBJ2-1
clone_size: once
cdr3_nt: TGCGCCAGCAGTGAGTCGGAGGGACTAGCGGGCTTGTTAGATGAGCAGTTCTTC
cdr3_aa: CASSESEGLAGLLDEQFF

d_call: TRBD1
v_call: TRBV5-6
cdr3_length: 16
j_call: TRBJ1-5
clone_size: .
cdr3_nt: TGTGCCAGCAGCCGAGGACAGGGGGCTATCAATCAGCCCCAGCATTTT
cdr3_aa: CASSRGQGAINQPQHF

d_call: TRBD1
v_call: TRBV11-3
cdr3_length: 15
j_call: TRBJ2-1
clone_size: .
cdr3_nt: TGTGCCAGCAGCTTAGGGACAGGAGTTTACAATGAGCAGTTCTTC
cdr3_aa: CASSLGTGVYNEQFF

d_call: .
v_call: TRBV11-2
cdr3_length: 15
j_call: TRBJ2-7
clone_size: .
cdr3_nt: TGTGCCAGCAGCTTAGATATCGGCAGGGCCAACGAGCAGTACTTC
cdr3_aa: CASSLDIGRANEQYF

d_call: .
v_call: TRBV28
cdr3_length: 12
j_call: TRBJ1-6
clone_size: .
cdr3_nt: TGTGCCAGCAGTTTGAGGGAATCACCCCTCCACTTT
cdr3_aa: CASSLRESPLHF

d_call: .
v_call: TRBV12-5
cdr3_length: 14
j_call: TRBJ1-1
clone_size: many
cdr3_nt: TGTGCTAGTGGTTTGGGGGGGGCGAACACTGAAGCTTTCTTT
cdr3_aa: CASGLGGANTEAFF

d_call: .
v_call: TRBV7-9
cdr3_length: 14
j_call: TRBJ1-2
clone_size: .
cdr3_nt: TGTGCCAGCAGCTTAGCGGTCGATTCACATGGCTACACCTTC
cdr3_aa: CASSLAVDSHGYTF

d_call: .
v_call: TRBV10-1
cdr3_length: 11
j_call: TRBJ2-7
clone_size: few
cdr3_nt: TGCGCCAGCAGTGCCGAGGGGGAGCAGTACTTC
cdr3_aa: CASSAEGEQYF

d_call: .
v_call: TRBV5-1
cdr3_length: 15
j_call: TRBJ1-2
clone_size: .
cdr3_nt: TGCGCCAGCAGCTTCCTCCCGAATCTGTCCTATGGCTACACCTTC
cdr3_aa: CASSFLPNLSYGYTF

d_call: TRBD1
v_call: TRBV6-5
cdr3_length: 13
j_call: TRBJ1-2
clone_size: .
cdr3_nt: TGTGCCAGCGGAAGGACAGGCCTCTATGGCTACACCTTC
cdr3_aa: CASGRTGLYGYTF

d_call: .
v_call: TRBV2
cdr3_length: 11
j_call: TRBJ1-6
clone_size: .
cdr3_nt: TGTGCCAGCAGTGTGGGGTTAACCCTCCACTTT
cdr3_aa: CASSVGLTLHF

d_call: TRBD1
v_call: TRBV4-2
cdr3_length: 17
j_call: TRBJ1-5
clone_size: once
cdr3_nt: TGTGCCAGCAGCCAAGATAGGGTTCAGGGGGCTTGGAAGCCCCAGCATTTT
cdr3_aa: CASSQDRVQGAWKPQHF

d_call: TRBD1
v_call: TRBV5-4
cdr3_length: 13
j_call: TRBJ1-4
clone_size: .
cdr3_nt: TGTGCCAGCAGCCAGGACAGGGGTGAAAAACTGTTTTTT
cdr3_aa: CASSQDRGEKLFF

d_call: .
v_call: TRBV5-4
cdr3_length: 14
j_call: TRBJ2-3
clone_size: .
cdr3_nt: TGTGCCAGCAGCTTGAGAGCGAGTACAGATACGCAGTATTTT
cdr3_aa: CASSLRASTDTQYF

d_call: TRBD1
v_call: TRBV5-4
cdr3_length: 16
j_call: TRBJ1-3
clone_size: .
cdr3_nt: TGTGCCAGCAGCGACAGGGACAGGTACTCTGGAAACACCATATATTTT
cdr3_aa: CASSDRDRYSGNTIYF

d_call: .
v_call: TRBV28
cdr3_length: 13
j_call: TRBJ1-6
clone_size: .
cdr3_nt: TGTGCCAGCAGACAGGGCACTAATTCACCCCTCCACTTT
cdr3_aa: CASRQGTNSPLHF

d_call: TRBD1
v_call: TRBV5-4
cdr3_length: 13
j_call: TRBJ1-2
clone_size: .
cdr3_nt: TGTGCCAGCAGCCCGGGACAGTCCTATGGCTACACCTTC
cdr3_aa: CASSPGQSYGYTF

d_call: TRBD1
v_call: TRBV5-1
cdr3_length: 16
j_call: TRBJ1-1
clone_size: .
cdr3_nt: TGCGCCAGCAGCCTACAAGGACAGGGAGGAATCACTGAAGCTTTCTTT
cdr3_aa: CASSLQGQGGITEAFF

d_call: .
v_call: TRBV7-2
cdr3_length: 13
j_call: TRBJ2-5
clone_size: .
cdr3_nt: TGTGCCAGCAGCTTAAATGGCGGAGAGACCCAGTACTTC
cdr3_aa: CASSLNGGETQYF

d_call: .
v_call: TRBV7-2
cdr3_length: 14
j_call: TRBJ2-1
clone_size: .
cdr3_nt: TGTGCCAGCAGCCCGAGGAGCTCCTACAATGAGCAGTTCTTC
cdr3_aa: CASSPRSSYNEQFF

d_call: .
v_call: TRBV25-1
cdr3_length: 12
j_call: TRBJ2-7
clone_size: once
cdr3_nt: TGTGCCAGCAGTGAATTTATCTACGAGCAGTACTTC
cdr3_aa: CASSEFIYEQYF